This T cell receptor (beta chain) stems from a study of T cells after yellow fever vaccination (dated by TCRdb to about 2019). The study in broad terms: The SMART-Seq v4 Ultra Low Input RNA kit was used to prepare libraries from fractions with low cell numbers. To follow T-cell clones before and after primary and booster YFV17D yellow fever vaccination, bulk TCR alpha and beta repertoires were sequenced over time. Two healthy male donors made up the cohort, one aged 18 to 30 years and the other aged 30 to 40 years. Blood samples were taken at several timepoints before and after primary and secondary immunization, and bulk PBMC replicates and cell subsets were isolated. Broader findings and caveats from the paper: After the booster, most clones that had expanded after primary vaccination were detected again (around 95% of CD4 and about 88% of CD8), suggesting broad maintenance of memory. Only two donors were included in the study, so the extent to which the findings can be generalized is limited. Computational filtering was needed because FACS-sorted repertoires could contain abundant contaminating clonotypes from the bulk population. Compared with the primary T-cell response, the secondary T-cell response was weaker but faster, peaking on day 5 rather than day 15. A small share of clonotypes occurred in both CD4 and CD8 compartments, likely arising from convergent recombination.

The label giving this sample's treatment or condition can be read as: live attenuated yellow fever vaccine strain. At each blood-draw timepoint, two biological replicates of bulk PBMCs were obtained. PBMCs were isolated from peripheral blood using a standard Ficoll-Paque protocol. TriZol was used to extract RNA from bulk PBMCs, from CD4 and CD8 fractions, and from dextramer-positive and dextramer-negative fractions. Synthesis of TCR cDNA relied on 5'RACE template switching, a step that introduced a universal primer site along with unique molecular identifiers. cDNA synthesis was primed from both the TCR alpha and TCR beta constant segments. Library amplification used two PCR steps, and the second PCR step added sample barcodes and sequencing adapters. Sequencing of the libraries was done on either Illumina HiSeq 2500 (2x100 bp) or NovaSeq (2x150 bp). Concerning the study's data processing: MIGEC handled demultiplexing of reads and collapsing into UMI consensus sequences, while MiXCR performed V(D)J alignment. Vaccine-responding clonotypes were defined with edgeR using replicate PBMC samples, requiring FDR below 0.01 and a log2 fold change above 5 up to day 15. Bulk clonotypes were assigned CD4 or CD8 identity according to which sequenced CD4 or CD8 repertoire held them at higher abundance. The public reads were reprocessed in TCRdb via fastp at Q25 and MiXCR, keeping in-frame beta chains. Rows matching on CDR3 protein sequence are summarized as one entry with the most common DNA and genes. The V and J calls, along with clone size, are taken from TCRdb and not from the paper's own processing. In all, the sample holds 300,000 to 450,000 distinct CDR3 sequences, and roughly 8% of those were seen once. The ten largest clones capture 17% of the sample.

For this chain, trimming is 5 bases at the V end and 3 bases at the J end, and the number of junction bases without a gene match is 11. Per the germline V gene, SGHVS is the CDR1 and FNYEAQ is the CDR2. From the cysteine up to the phenylalanine, the CDR3 has a length of 16 residues. Solely the CDR3 DNA is kept, with 48 bases framed from the first base. Regarding this clonotype: It has no known antigen specificity. The record has no base qualities; no much larger clone is one base away.

The V and J genes are TRBV7-6 and TRBJ1-1; TRBD1 lines up with 8 middle nucleotides. The clonotype was recovered from a young man who received the YFV17D yellow fever vaccine. Here the sequenced sample was PBMCs, taken about 49 days after the first yellow fever vaccination. The CDR3: CASSARTGLDDTEAFF. The sequenced DNA is TGTGCCAGCAGCGCTAGGACAGGGCTGGATGACACTGAAGCTTTCTTT.